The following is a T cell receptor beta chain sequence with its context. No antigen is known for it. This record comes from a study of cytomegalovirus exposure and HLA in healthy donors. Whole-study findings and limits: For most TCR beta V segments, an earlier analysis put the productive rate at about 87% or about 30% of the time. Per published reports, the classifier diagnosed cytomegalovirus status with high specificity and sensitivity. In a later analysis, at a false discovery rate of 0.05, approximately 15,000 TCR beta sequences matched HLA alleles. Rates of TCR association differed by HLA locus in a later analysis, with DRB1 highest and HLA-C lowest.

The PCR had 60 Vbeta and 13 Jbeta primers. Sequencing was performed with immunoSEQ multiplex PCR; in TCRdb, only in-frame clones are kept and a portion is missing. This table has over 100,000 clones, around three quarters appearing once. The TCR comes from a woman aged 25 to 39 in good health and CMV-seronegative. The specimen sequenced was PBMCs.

This CDR3 is CASSLGPLAGGYEQYF. The DNA for the CDR3 is TGTGCCAGCAGCTTGGGGCCCCTAGCGGGGGGGTACGAGCAGTACTTC. This chain joins TRBV11-3 and TRBJ2-7; TRBD2 matches 12 bases. Unmatched junction bases numbered 7, after V lost 3 bases and J lost 4 bases. The CDR3 has 16 residues. The germline CDR1 and CDR2 sequences are SGHNT and YENEEA.